The 23 T cell receptor beta chains in this list originate from one sample, sequenced in a study of T cell changes during pregnancy in multiple sclerosis. Libraries were prepared by immunoSEQ multiplex PCR; TCRdb keeps only in-frame clonotypes and omits some of them. The sample yields fewer than 70,000 clones, roughly 91% seen once. The sequencing here drew on peripheral blood, taken in the third trimester of pregnancy. All receptors derive from a female donor with multiple sclerosis, enrolled in a pregnancy study.

The chain combines TRBV10-2 with TRBJ2-3; D possibly corresponds to TRBD1 (6 bases). Germline values: CDR1 WSHSY, CDR2 SAAADI. The CDR3 totals 12 residues. V was shortened by 6 bases and J by 7 bases, with 11 bases between the two germline ends. This CDR3 is CASSLQGNTQYF. Written as DNA, the CDR3 is TGCGCCAGCAGCCTACAGGGAAATACGCAGTATTTT.

The chain recombines TRBV18 with TRBJ2-3, with 9 bases identical to TRBD1. V was clipped by 4 bases and J by 9 bases; unmatched bases: 11. Germline assignment: CDR1 KGHSH and CDR2 LQKENI. CDR3 length: 15 residues. The CDR3 spells CASSRGQGMVGTQYF. The CDR3 bases are TGTGCCAGCTCACGAGGACAGGGGATGGTTGGCACGCAGTATTTT.

This clone was detected only once. This rearrangement joins TRBV6-6 to TRBJ1-1; no definite D call. Germline CDR1 and CDR2: MNHNY and SVGAGI (reference sequence). The CDR3 totals 14 residues. The V end was cut by 7 bases, the J end by 8 bases, with 20 bases between. In DNA form, the CDR3 reads TGTGCCAGCACCAACTCTCCCTTGGTCGAAGAAGCTTTCTTT. This codes for CASTNSPLVEEAFF.

This chain connects TRBV2 to TRBJ1-5, with D perhaps matching TRBD1 (5 bases). The CDR3 length is 16 residues. CDR1 and CDR2 from the germline V gene are SNHLY and FYNNEI. Trimming pared 1 base from V and 5 bases from J, leaving 15 bases between. As DNA, the CDR3 is TGTGCCAGCAGTGAAGTTTCGTGGGGAGGGGATCAGCCCCAGCATTTT. This encodes CASSEVSWGGDQPQHF.

This chain connects TRBV15 to TRBJ1-2, with D hard to call. This CDR3 has 15 amino acids. The germline V gene encodes CDR1 LNHNV and CDR2 YYDKDF (reference sequence). V lost 4 bases, J lost 4 bases, and 16 bases lay in between. The CDR3 DNA follows: TGTGCCACCAGCACTAGCCGAGAGTTTCTCTATGGCTACACCTTC. Amino acids: CATSTSREFLYGYTF.

This clone was found once. The chain employs TRBV18 and TRBJ2-1; 9 bases agree with TRBD1. CDR3 size: 15 residues. Germline V gene sequence: CDR1 KGHSH, CDR2 LQKENI. The V and J ends lost 3 bases and 5 bases, in that order; junction bases with no gene match: 5. In DNA form, the CDR3 reads TGTGCCAGCTCACCCACCGGGACAGGGAACAATGAGCAGTTCTTC. This gives the protein CASSPTGTGNNEQFF.

This sequence joins TRBV9 and TRBJ2-5, with 15 bases fitting TRBD2. V lost 1 base to trimming and J lost 5 bases; unmatched junction nucleotides: 6. CDR3 length: 17 amino acids. The germline CDR1 and CDR2 sequences are SGDLS and YYNGEE. In nucleotides, the CDR3 is TGTGCCAGCAGCGTACTCGGACTAGCGGGGGGGCCGGAGACCCAGTACTTC. This gives the protein CASSVLGLAGGPETQYF.

J is TRBJ1-6 and V is TRBV11-2; 11 bases are a match to TRBD1. Germline V gene data show CDR1 as SGHAT and CDR2 as FQNNGV. V shed 2 bases, J shed 5 bases, and the junction held 11 bases outside the gene matches. This CDR3 is 19 amino acids long. The CDR3 reads CASSLHWGQGERNNSPLHF. CDR3 coding DNA: TGTGCCAGCAGCTTACACTGGGGACAGGGGGAGAGGAATAATTCACCCCTCCACTTT.

The rearrangement uses TRBV15 and TRBJ1-5; possible D gene TRBD1, 5 bases. The V end was cut by 3 bases, the J end by 1 base, with 13 bases between. This CDR3 spans 16 amino acids. The germline V gene has CDR1 LNHNV and CDR2 YYDKDF (reference sequence). CDR3 nucleotides: TGTGCCACCAGCAGGGGGCTGGGTTTCAGCAATCAGCCCCAGCATTTT. Protein product: CATSRGLGFSNQPQHF.

The chain links TRBV11-3 to TRBJ1-1; a weak D match, TRBD1 (6 bases). Between the trimmed V and J ends, which lost 5 bases and 0 bases, there was a span of 13 bases. From germline, CDR1 is SGHNT and CDR2 YENEEA. This CDR3 spans 15 amino acids. The CDR3 here is CASSPTTGMNTEAFF. The CDR3 nucleotides are TGTGCCAGCAGCCCCACCACAGGGATGAACACTGAAGCTTTCTTT.

V is TRBV11-2 and J is TRBJ2-1; 9 bases agree with TRBD1. Germline V CDR1 and CDR2: SGHAT, FQNNGV. CDR3 size: 13 residues. The V segment lost 6 bases and the J segment 5 bases; nucleotides outside the gene matches: 2. The CDR3 spells CASRDRGHNEQFF. CDR3 nucleotide sequence: TGTGCCAGCAGGGACAGGGGCCACAATGAGCAGTTCTTC.

The V and J genes are TRBV9 and TRBJ1-6; D perhaps matches TRBD1 (6 bases). The germline V gene encodes CDR1 SGDLS and CDR2 YYNGEE. V lost 2 bases and J lost 7, with 13 bases in between. The CDR3 runs 15 residues. The CDR3, as DNA: TGTGCCAGCAGCGTTTGGGGGCCAGTGAATTCACCCCTCCACTTT. This gives the protein CASSVWGPVNSPLHF.

This clone was counted a single time. The chain links TRBV5-1 to TRBJ2-7; TRBD1 matches at 7 bases. The CDR3 contains 19 residues. Germline CDR1 reads SGHRS; CDR2 reads YFSETQ. V was pared by 2 bases and J by 3 bases, with 20 bases of the junction left unmatched. CDR3 amino acids: CASSFQIGDSGGIFYEQYF. The CDR3 coding sequence is TGCGCCAGCAGCTTCCAGATCGGGGACAGCGGCGGAATTTTCTACGAGCAGTACTTC.

The V gene is TRBV28, the J gene TRBJ1-3; D call uncertain. Germline V gene sequence: CDR1 MDHEN, CDR2 SYDVKM. CDR3 length equals 14 residues. The ends were cut back, 3 bases at V and 0 bases at J, with 6 bases in the middle. CDR3: CASSFTGSGNTIYF. CDR3 DNA: TGTGCCAGCAGTTTCACCGGCTCTGGAAACACCATATATTTT.

J is TRBJ1-2 and V is TRBV9; the D is unclear. Trimming stripped 0 bases from V and 0 bases from J, with 6 bases between. The germline V gene encodes CDR1 SGDLS and CDR2 YYNGEE. The CDR3 is 14 residues long. The CDR3 region has the DNA TGTGCCAGCAGCGTAGATCTCCCTAACTATGGCTACACCTTC. Its protein product is CASSVDLPNYGYTF.

The chain links TRBV2 to TRBJ2-3, with D possibly being TRBD2 (5 bases). Trimming shortened V by 6 bases and J by 0 bases, and 13 bases separated the two germline ends. Germline CDR1 and CDR2: SNHLY and FYNNEI. CDR3 size: 15 residues. As DNA, the CDR3 is TGTGCCAGCAGCGGCGGCGCGGGTAGCACAGATACGCAGTATTTT. As protein: CASSGGAGSTDTQYF.

J is TRBJ1-2 and V is TRBV14; TRBD1 aligns across 8 bases. The CDR3 runs 12 residues. Germline V lookup: CDR1 SGHDN, CDR2 FVKESK. Trimming at V came to 5 bases and at J to 8 bases, leaving 4 bases not matched to a gene. CDR3 nucleotides: TGTGCCAGCAGCTGGACAGGGTTCGGCTACACCTTC. Translation: CASSWTGFGYTF.

This chain uses TRBV2 with TRBJ2-7; D possibly corresponds to TRBD1 (6 bases). Trimming removed 0 bases from V and 6 bases from J, with 15 bases in between. This CDR3 spans 15 amino acids. Germline values: CDR1 SNHLY, CDR2 FYNNEI. In DNA form, the CDR3 reads TGTGCCAGCAGTGAAGCGATAAAGGGGGTACGCGAGCAGTACTTC. This translates into CASSEAIKGVREQYF.

This chain uses TRBV27 with TRBJ1-2, with D tentatively TRBD1 (5 bases). The V gene lost 6 bases and the J gene lost 3 bases, with 11 bases spanning the gap. The CDR3 contains 13 residues. CDR1 and CDR2 from the germline V gene are MNHEY and SMNVEV (reference sequence). CDR3 protein: CASRAGQDYGYTF. For the CDR3, the DNA is TGTGCCAGCAGGGCAGGGCAGGACTATGGCTACACCTTC.

The rearrangement uses TRBV4-3 and TRBJ2-7; D is perhaps TRBD1 (6 bases). V was trimmed by 4 bases and J by 7 bases, leaving 17 bases between them. The length of the CDR3 is 14 residues. From germline, CDR1 is LGHNA and CDR2 YSLEER. The CDR3 DNA reads TGCGCCAGCAGCCGCATTACAGGGTACGGGGAGCAGTACTTC. Amino acid sequence: CASSRITGYGEQYF.

This rearrangement joins TRBV5-6 to TRBJ2-3, with D unresolved. Germline values: CDR1 SGHDT, CDR2 YYEEEE. The V gene lost 5 bases and the J gene lost 0 bases, with 10 bases spanning the gap. The CDR3 has 14 amino acids. The DNA for the CDR3 is TGTGCCAGCAGGTTACTCGCTAGCACAGATACGCAGTATTTT. Its protein is CASRLLASTDTQYF.

J is TRBJ2-3 and V is TRBV30; D remains unclear. The germline V gene encodes CDR1 GTSNPN and CDR2 SVGIG (reference sequence). The CDR3 has 12 amino acids. With 0 bases removed from V and 14 bases from J, the gap between germline ends came to 15 bases. CDR3 amino acids: CAWSVGLSESYF. The CDR3 DNA is TGTGCCTGGAGTGTTGGTCTTTCAGAATCGTATTTT. The full variable domain, rest sourced from reference TRBV30 and TRBJ2-3, is SQTIHQWPATLVQPVGSPLSLECTVEGTSNPNLYWYRQAAGRGLQLLFYSVGIGQISSEVPQNLSASRPQDRQFILSSKKLLLSDSGFYLCAWSVGLSESYFGPGTRLTVL.

The chain uses TRBV7-9 and TRBJ2-3; a weak D match, TRBD1 (5 bases). This CDR3 has 13 amino acids. Germline V CDR1 and CDR2: SEHNR, FQNEAQ (reference sequence). Trimming pared 10 bases from V and 2 bases from J, leaving 13 bases between. CDR3 bases: TGTGCCATTCAGGGAACGTCCACAGATACGCAGTATTTT. It is translated as CAIQGTSTDTQYF.